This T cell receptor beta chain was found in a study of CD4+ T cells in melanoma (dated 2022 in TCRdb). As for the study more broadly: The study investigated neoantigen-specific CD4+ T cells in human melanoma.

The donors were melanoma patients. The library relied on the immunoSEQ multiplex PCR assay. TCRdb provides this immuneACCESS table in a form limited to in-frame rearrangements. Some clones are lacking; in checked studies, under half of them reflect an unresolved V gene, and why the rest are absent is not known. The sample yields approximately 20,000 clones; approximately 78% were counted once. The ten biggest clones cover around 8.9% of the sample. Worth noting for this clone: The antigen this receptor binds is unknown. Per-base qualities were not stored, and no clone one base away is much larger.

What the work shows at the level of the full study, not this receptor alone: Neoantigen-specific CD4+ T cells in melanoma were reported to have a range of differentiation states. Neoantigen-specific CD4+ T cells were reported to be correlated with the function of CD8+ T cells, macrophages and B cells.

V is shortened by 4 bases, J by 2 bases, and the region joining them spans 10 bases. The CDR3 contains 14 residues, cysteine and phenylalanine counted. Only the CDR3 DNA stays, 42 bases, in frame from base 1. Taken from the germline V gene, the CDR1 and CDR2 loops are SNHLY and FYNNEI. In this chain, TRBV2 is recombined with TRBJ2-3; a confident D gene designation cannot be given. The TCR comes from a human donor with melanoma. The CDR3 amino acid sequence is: CASSVYKITDTQYF. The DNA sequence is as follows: TGTGCCAGCAGTGTCTACAAAATCACAGATACGCAGTATTTT.